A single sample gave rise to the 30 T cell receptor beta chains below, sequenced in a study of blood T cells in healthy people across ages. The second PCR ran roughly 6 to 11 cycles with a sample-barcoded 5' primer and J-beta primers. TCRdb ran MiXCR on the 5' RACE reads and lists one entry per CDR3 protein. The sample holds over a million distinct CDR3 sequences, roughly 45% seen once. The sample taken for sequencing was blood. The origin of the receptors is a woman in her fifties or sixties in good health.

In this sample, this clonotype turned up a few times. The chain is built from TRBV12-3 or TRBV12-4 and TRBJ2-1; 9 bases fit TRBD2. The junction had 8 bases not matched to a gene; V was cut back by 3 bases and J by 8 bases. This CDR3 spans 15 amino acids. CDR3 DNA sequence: TGTGCCAGCAGTTTCTGGGTAGCGGGAGCAGATGAGCAGTTCTTC. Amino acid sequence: CASSFWVAGADEQFF.

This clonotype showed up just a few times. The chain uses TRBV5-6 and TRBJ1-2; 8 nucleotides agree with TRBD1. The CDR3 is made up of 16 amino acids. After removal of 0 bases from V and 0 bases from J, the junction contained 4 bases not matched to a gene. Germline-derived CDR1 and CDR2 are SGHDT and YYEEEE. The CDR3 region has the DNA TGTGCCAGCAGCTTGGAGCCGACAGGGGCTAACTATGGCTACACCTTC. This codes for CASSLEPTGANYGYTF.

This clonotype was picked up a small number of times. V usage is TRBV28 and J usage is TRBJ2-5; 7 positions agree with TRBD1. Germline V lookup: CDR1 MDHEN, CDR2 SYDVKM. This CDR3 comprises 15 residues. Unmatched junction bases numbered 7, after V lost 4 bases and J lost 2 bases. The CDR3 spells CASSSLDREQETQYF. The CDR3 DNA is TGTGCCAGCAGTTCTCTCGACAGGGAACAAGAGACCCAGTACTTC.

The CDR3, as DNA: TGTGCCAGCGGTAAGACAGGGCGGCAGGCTAATTCACCCCTCCACTTT. It specifies CASGKTGRQANSPLHF. The chain recombines TRBV12-3 or TRBV12-4 with TRBJ1-6, with 7 bases identical to TRBD1. This CDR3 contains 16 residues. With 8 bases clipped from V and 6 bases from J, the junction kept 13 bases outside the gene matches.

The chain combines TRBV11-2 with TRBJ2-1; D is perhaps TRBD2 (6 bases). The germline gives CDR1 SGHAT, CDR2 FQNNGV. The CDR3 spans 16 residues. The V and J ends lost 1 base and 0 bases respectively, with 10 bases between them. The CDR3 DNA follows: TGTGCCAGCAGCTTAGGGGACTTTAGCTCCTACAATGAGCAGTTCTTC. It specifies CASSLGDFSSYNEQFF.

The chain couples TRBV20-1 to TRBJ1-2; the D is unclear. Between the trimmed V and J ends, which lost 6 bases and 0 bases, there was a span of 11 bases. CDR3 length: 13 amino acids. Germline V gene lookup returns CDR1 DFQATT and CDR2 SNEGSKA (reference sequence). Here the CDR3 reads CSALVGTNYGYTF. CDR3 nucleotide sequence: TGCAGTGCCCTAGTCGGTACTAACTATGGCTACACCTTC.

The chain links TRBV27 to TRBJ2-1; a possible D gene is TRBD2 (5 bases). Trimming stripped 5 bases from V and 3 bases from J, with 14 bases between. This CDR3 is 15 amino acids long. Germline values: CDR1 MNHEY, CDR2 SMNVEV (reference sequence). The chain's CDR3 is CASSRWETNYNEQFF. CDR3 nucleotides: TGTGCCAGCAGTCGGTGGGAGACGAACTACAATGAGCAGTTCTTC.

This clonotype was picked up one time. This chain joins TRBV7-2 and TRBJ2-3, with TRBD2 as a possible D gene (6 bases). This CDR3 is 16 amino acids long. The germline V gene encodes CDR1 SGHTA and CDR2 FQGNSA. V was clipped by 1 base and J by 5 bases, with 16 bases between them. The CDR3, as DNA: TGTGCCAGCAGCTTAGTTCGTGGCGAGGGAGGAGATACGCAGTATTTT. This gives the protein CASSLVRGEGGDTQYF. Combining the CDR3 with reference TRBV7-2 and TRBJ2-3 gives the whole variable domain GAGVSQSPSNKVTEKGKDVELRCDPISGHTALYWYRQSLGQGLEFLIYFQGNSAPDKSGLPSDRFSAERTGGSVSTLTIQRTQQEDSAVYLCASSLVRGEGGDTQYFGPGTRLTVL.

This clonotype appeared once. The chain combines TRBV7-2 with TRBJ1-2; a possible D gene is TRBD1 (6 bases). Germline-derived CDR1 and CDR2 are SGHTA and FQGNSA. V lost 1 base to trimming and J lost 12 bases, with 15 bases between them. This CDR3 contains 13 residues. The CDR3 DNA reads TGTGCCAGCAGCTTAGGGGGGACGACAGGTGACACCTTC. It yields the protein CASSLGGTTGDTF. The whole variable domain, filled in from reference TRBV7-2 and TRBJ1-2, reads GAGVSQSPSNKVTEKGKDVELRCDPISGHTALYWYRQSLGQGLEFLIYFQGNSAPDKSGLPSDRFSAERTGGSVSTLTIQRTQQEDSAVYLCASSLGGTTGDTFGSGTRLTVV.

This CDR3 reads CASTPGLAILDEQFF. The DNA of the CDR3 is TGTGCCAGCACCCCGGGACTAGCAATATTGGATGAGCAGTTCTTC. The V gene is TRBV27, the J gene TRBJ2-1, with 9 bases lining up with TRBD2. This CDR3 has 15 amino acids. Trimming cost V 7 bases and J 8 bases; bases outside gene matches: 12. Germline values: CDR1 MNHEY, CDR2 SMNVEV (reference sequence).

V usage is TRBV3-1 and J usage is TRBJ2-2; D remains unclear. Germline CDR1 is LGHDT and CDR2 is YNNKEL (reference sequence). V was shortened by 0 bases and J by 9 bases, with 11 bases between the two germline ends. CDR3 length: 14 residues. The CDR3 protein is CASSQDLMIRELFF. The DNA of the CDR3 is TGTGCCAGCAGCCAAGATCTCATGATCAGGGAGCTGTTTTTT.

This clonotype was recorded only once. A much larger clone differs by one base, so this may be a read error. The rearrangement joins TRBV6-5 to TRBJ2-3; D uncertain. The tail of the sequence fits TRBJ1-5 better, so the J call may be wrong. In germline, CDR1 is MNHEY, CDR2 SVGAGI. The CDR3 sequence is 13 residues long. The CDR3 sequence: CASEVAGTDTQHF. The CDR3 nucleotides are TGTGCCAGCGAAGTAGCAGGCACAGATACGCAGCATTTT.

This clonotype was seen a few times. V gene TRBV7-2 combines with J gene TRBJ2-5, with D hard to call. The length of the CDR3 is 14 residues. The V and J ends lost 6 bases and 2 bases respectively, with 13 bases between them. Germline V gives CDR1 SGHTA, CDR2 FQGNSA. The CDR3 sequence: CASSPPFRQETQYF. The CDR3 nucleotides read TGTGCCAGCAGTCCCCCCTTTAGGCAAGAGACCCAGTACTTC.

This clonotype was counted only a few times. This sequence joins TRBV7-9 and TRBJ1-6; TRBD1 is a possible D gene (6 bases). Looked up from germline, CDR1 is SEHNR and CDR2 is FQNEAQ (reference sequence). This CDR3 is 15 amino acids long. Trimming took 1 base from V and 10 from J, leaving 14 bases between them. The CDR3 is CASSLDGTMGSPLHF. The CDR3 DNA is TGTGCCAGCAGCTTAGACGGGACAATGGGATCACCCCTCCACTTT.

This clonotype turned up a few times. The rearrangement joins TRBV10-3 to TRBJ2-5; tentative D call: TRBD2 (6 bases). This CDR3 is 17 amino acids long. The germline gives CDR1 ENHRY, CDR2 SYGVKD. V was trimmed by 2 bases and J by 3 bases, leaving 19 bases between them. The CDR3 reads CAISEPRVIGEEETQYF. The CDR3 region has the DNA TGTGCCATCAGTGAGCCTCGGGTCATTGGGGAGGAAGAGACCCAGTACTTC.

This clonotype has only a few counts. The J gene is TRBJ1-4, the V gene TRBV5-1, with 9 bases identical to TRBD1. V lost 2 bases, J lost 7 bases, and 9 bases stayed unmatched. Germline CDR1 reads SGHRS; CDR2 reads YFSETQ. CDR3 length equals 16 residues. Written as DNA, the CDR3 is TGCGCCAGCAGCTTATTCGGACAGGGGAAGGGTGAAAAACTGTTTTTT. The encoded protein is CASSLFGQGKGEKLFF.

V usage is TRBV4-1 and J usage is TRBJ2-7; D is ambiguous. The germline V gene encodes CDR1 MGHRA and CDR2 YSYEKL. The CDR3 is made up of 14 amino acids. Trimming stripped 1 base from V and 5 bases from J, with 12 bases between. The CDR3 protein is CASSQGPTVDEQYF. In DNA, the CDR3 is TGCGCCAGCAGCCAAGGCCCTACAGTGGACGAGCAGTACTTC.

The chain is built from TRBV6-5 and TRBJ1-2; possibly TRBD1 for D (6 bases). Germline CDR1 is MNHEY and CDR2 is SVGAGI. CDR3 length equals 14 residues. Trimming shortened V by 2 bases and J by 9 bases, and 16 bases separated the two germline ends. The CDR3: CASSYATGWQRYTF. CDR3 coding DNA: TGTGCCAGCAGTTACGCGACAGGCTGGCAGCGCTACACCTTC.

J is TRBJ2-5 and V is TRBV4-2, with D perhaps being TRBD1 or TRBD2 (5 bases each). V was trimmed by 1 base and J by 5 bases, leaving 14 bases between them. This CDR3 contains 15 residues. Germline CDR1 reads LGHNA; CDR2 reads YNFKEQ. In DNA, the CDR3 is TGTGCCAGCAGCCAAGCTGTAAACGGGGCGGAGACCCAGTACTTC. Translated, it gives CASSQAVNGAETQYF.

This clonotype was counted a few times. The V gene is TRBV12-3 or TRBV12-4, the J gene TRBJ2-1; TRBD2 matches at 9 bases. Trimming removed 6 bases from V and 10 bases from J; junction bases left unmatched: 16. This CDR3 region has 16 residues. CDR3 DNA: TGTGCCAGCAGCGATCCCCCGGGTAGCGGGAGTGGGGAGCAGTTCTTC. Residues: CASSDPPGSGSGEQFF.

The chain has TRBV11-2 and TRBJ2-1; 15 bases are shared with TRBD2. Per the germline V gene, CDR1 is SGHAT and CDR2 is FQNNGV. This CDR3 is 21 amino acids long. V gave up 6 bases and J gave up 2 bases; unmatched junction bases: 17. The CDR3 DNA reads TGTGCCAGCAGAGAAACCCCCCTCGGGACTAGCGGGAGGTTGACCTACAATGAGCAGTTCTTC. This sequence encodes CASRETPLGTSGRLTYNEQFF.

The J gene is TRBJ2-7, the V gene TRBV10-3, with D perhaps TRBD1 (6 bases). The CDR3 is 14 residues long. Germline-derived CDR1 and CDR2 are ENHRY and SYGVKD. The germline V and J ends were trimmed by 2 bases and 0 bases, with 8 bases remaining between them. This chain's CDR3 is CAISEGQFSYEQYF. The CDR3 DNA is TGTGCCATCAGTGAGGGACAGTTCTCCTACGAGCAGTACTTC.

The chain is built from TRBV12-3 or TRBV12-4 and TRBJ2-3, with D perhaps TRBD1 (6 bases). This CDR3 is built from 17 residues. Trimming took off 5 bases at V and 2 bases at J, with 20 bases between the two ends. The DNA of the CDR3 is TGTGCCAGCAGTCCCATGTTGGGGGCGAGTCCCACAGATACGCAGTATTTT. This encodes CASSPMLGASPTDTQYF.

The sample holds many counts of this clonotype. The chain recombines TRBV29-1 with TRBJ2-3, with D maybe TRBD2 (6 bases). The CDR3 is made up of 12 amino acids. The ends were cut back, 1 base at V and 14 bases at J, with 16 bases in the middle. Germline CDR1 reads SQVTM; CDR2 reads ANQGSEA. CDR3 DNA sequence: TGCAGCGTTGAAGTGCTAGCGTTCAACCCGTATTTT. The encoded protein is CSVEVLAFNPYF.

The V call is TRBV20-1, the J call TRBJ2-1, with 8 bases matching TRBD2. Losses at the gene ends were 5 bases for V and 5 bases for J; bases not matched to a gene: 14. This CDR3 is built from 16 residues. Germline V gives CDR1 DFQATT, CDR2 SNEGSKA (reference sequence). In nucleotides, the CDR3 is TGCAGTGCTGAGGCGCCTCGGACTAGCAGGAACAATGAGCAGTTCTTC. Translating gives CSAEAPRTSRNNEQFF.

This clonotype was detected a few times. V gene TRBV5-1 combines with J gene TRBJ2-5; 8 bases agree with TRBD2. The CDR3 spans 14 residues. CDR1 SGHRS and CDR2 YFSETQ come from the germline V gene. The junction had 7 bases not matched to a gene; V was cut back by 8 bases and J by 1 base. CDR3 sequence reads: CASATGTSQETQYF. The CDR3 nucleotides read TGCGCCAGTGCCACCGGGACTAGCCAAGAGACCCAGTACTTC.

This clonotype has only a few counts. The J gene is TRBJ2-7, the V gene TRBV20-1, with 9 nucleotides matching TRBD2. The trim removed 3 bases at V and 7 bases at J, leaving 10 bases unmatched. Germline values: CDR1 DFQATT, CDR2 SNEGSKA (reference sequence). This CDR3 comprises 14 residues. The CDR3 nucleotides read TGCAGTGCTAGCTTAGCGGGAGCTCGGGGAGAGCAGTACTTC. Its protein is CSASLAGARGEQYF.

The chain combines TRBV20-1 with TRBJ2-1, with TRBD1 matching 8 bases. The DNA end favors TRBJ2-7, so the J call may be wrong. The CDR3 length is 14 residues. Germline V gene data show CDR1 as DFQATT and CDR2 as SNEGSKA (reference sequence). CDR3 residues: CSAFWGQAYNEQYF. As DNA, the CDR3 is TGCAGTGCTTTCTGGGGACAGGCCTACAATGAGCAGTACTTC.

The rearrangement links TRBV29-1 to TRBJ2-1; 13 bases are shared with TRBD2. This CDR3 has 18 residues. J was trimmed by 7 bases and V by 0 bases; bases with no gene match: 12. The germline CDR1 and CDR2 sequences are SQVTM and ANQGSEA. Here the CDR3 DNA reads TGCAGCGTTGAAGATGGCCTACTCCCGGGACTAGCGGGAAATGAGCAGTTCTTC. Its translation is CSVEDGLLPGLAGNEQFF.

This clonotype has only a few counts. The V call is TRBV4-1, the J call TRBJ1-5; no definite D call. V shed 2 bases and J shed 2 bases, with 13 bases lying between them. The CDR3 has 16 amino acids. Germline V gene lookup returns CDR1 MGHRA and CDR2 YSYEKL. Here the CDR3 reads CASSQIGVPGNQPQHF. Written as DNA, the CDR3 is TGCGCCAGCAGCCAAATCGGGGTGCCGGGCAATCAGCCCCAGCATTTT.